The clone carrying this T cell receptor beta chain was detected many times. The data were taken from a study of human T cells and chemical hapten exposure. TCRdb redid the calling of the RACE reads with MiXCR, one entry per CDR3 protein. The sample holds more than 55,000 distinct CDR3 sequences; 9.8% are singletons and the top ten take approximately 3%. Regarding time point: patch test 1, 2 weeks after DPC sensitization. Treatment denoted: therapeutic diphenylcyclopropenone sensitization with weekly scalp DPC. Trimming cost V 3 bases and J 4 bases, with 13 bases left between them. This CDR3 comprises 14 residues. The V gene's germline CDR1 is SGHRS and CDR2 YFSETQ.

The sequence came from a middle-aged woman with alopecia areata. Some clones in this sample may be carry-over from other donors' samples. This sample comprised whole blood, obtained in connection with sensitization to the hapten diphenylcyclopropenone (DPC). The gene calls are TRBV5-1 and TRBJ2-5; D may be TRBD2 (6 bases). The DNA of the CDR3 is TGCGCCAGCAGCTCATCTCAGGGAGGAGAGACCCAGTACTTC. Its translation is CASSSSQGGETQYF.